This T cell receptor (beta chain) was recorded in a study of shared T cell receptors in the human thymus. Germline lookup yields CDR1 SGHDN and CDR2 FVKESK. The V gene end was trimmed by 1 base and the J gene end by 0 bases; junction bases not matched to a gene: 11. This CDR3 has 19 amino acids. Measured with immunoSEQ multiplex PCR; TCRdb has only the in-frame clones, and not every one. The profile covers 600,000 or so clones, with 87% appearing a single time and 0.0094% taken by the ten largest. This same sample was also taken into another study, of human thymus T cells. From that study: Corrective surgery for congenital heart defects was being performed on the healthy Finnish infants who were the donors. Thymus pieces cut out during corrective heart surgery were the tissue that was used. Thymic and blood repertoires appeared to display a bias in their usage of V and J genes. Among unrelated individuals, related research reported thymic repertoires that overlapped highly.

Sequencing was carried out using thymocytes. This receptor was obtained from a boy younger than two with a congenital heart defect. V usage is TRBV14 and J usage is TRBJ2-3; 9 bases are shared with TRBD2. Here the CDR3 reads CASSQGNGLAPSSTDTQYF. In DNA form, the CDR3 reads TGTGCCAGCAGCCAAGGAAATGGACTAGCGCCGTCTAGCACAGATACGCAGTATTTT. Variable domain in full (rest from reference TRBV14 and TRBJ2-3): EAGVTQFPSHSVIEKGQTVTLRCDPISGHDNLYWYRRVMGKEIKFLLHFVKESKQDESGMPNNRFLAERTGGTYSTLKVQPAELEDSGVYFCASSQGNGLAPSSTDTQYFGPGTRLTVL.